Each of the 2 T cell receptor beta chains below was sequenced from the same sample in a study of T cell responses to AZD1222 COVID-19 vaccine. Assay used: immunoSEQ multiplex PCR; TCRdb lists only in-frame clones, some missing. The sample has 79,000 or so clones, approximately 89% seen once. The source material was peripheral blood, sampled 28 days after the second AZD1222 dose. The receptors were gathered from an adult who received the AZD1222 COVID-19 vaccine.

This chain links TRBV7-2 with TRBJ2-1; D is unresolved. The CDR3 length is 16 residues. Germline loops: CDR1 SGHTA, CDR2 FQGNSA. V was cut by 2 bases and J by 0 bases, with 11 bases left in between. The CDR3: CASSLRAESSYNEQFF. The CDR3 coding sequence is TGTGCCAGCAGCTTAAGGGCGGAAAGCTCCTACAATGAGCAGTTCTTC.

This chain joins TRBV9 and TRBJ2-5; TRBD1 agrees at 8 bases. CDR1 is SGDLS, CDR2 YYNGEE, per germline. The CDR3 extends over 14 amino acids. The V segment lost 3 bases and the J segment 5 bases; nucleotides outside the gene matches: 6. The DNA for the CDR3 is TGTGCCAGCAGCGCCGGACAGGGCTGGGAGACCCAGTACTTC. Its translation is CASSAGQGWETQYF.